This T cell receptor (beta chain) was obtained from a study of control samples from healthy donors and cancer patients. Some clones are missing from TCRdb's copy, which holds only in-frame ones; the method was immunoSEQ multiplex PCR. The sample lists just over 150,000 clones; roughly 90% were seen once. Germline CDR1 reads LGHDT; CDR2 reads YNNKEL (reference sequence). The CDR3 contains 15 residues. Trimming pared 3 bases from V and 7 bases from J, leaving 18 bases between. This receptor was identified in a young man in good health. The chain joins TRBV3-1 (or the pseudogene TRBV3-2) to TRBJ1-2, with D tentatively TRBD1 (6 bases). Sequencing was performed on blood. The CDR3 DNA follows: TGTGCCAGCAGCCAGAACCGGGGAGGGGGGAGTGGCTACACCTTC. Amino acids: CASSQNRGGGSGYTF.